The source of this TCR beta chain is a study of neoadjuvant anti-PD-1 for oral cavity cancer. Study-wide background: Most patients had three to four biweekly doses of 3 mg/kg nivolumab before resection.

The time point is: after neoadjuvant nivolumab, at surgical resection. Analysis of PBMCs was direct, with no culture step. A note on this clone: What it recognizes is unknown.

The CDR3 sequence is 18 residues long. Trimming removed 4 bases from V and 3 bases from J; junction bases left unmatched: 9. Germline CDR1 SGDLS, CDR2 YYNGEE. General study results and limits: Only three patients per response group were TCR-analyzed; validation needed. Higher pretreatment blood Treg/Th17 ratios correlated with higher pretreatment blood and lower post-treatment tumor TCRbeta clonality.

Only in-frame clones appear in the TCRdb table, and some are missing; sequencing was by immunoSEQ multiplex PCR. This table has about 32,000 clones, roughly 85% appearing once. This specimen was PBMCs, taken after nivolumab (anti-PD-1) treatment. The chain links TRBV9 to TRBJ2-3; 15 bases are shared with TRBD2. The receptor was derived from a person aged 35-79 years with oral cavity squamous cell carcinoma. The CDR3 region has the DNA TGTGCCAGCAGCTTCTTACCGGGACTAGCGGGGGGAACAGATACGCAGTATTTT. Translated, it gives CASSFLPGLAGGTDTQYF. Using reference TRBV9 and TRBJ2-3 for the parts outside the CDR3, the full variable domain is DSGVTQTPKHLITATGQRVTLRCSPRSGDLSVYWYQQSLDQGLQFLIQYYNGEERAKGNILERFSAQQFPDLHSELNLSSLELGDSALYFCASSFLPGLAGGTDTQYFGPGTRLTVL.